This passage covers 11 T cell receptor beta chains from one sample sequenced in a study of blood T cell dynamics during melanoma immunotherapy. Clones were sequenced by immunoSEQ multiplex PCR, and TCRdb holds only the in-frame ones, with some missing. The sample lists tens of thousands of clones; roughly 90% were seen once. Stated time point: pre-treatment baseline. The sequencing used blood, collected from a patient treated with checkpoint blockade. The receptors were gathered from a human donor with melanoma.

In this sample, this clone turned up once. The chain recombines TRBV18 with TRBJ2-3; no definite D call. The CDR3 length is 12 residues. V was trimmed by 0 bases and J by 2 bases, leaving 0 bases between them. Germline loops: CDR1 KGHSH, CDR2 LQKENI. CDR3 region: CASSPPTDTQYF. The CDR3 region has the DNA TGTGCCAGCTCACCACCCACAGATACGCAGTATTTT.

This clone has a single count. This rearrangement joins TRBV7-3 to TRBJ2-7; a possible D gene is TRBD2 (6 bases). Germline V CDR1 and CDR2: SGHTA, FQGTGA. CDR3 size: 15 residues. V shed 2 bases and J shed 2 bases, with 13 bases lying between them. CDR3 sequence (DNA): TGTGCCAGCAGCTTAGGAGGGCCGCTTGCCTACGAGCAGTACTTC. As protein: CASSLGGPLAYEQYF.

The J gene is TRBJ2-1, the V gene TRBV16; D may be TRBD2 (5 bases). Trimming stripped 0 bases from V and 9 bases from J, with 18 bases between. Germline CDR1 and CDR2: KGHSY and FQNENV. The CDR3 contains 16 residues. The CDR3 protein is CASSQSVLVPEAEQFF. In DNA, the CDR3 is TGTGCCAGCAGCCAATCGGTACTAGTACCTGAGGCTGAGCAGTTCTTC.

The sample holds a few counts of this clone. V usage is TRBV5-4 and J usage is TRBJ1-2, with 7 bases identical to TRBD1. CDR3 size: 16 residues. Germline CDR1 is SGHNT and CDR2 is YYREEE (reference sequence). Trimming cost V 0 bases and J 6 bases; bases outside gene matches: 11. DNA for the CDR3: TGTGCCAGCAGCTTGGCCGGGGCAGGGGGGAGGAATGGCTACACCTTC. This sequence encodes CASSLAGAGGRNGYTF.

In its sample, this clone was seen a few times. V gene TRBV5-1 combines with J gene TRBJ1-2; the match to TRBD1 covers 8 bases. With 4 bases clipped from V and 1 base from J, the junction kept 6 bases outside the gene matches. CDR1 SGHRS and CDR2 YFSETQ come from the germline V gene. The CDR3 spans 15 residues. The DNA for the CDR3 is TGCGCCAGCAGCCTCGGACAGGGTTATAACTATGGCTACACCTTC. This encodes CASSLGQGYNYGYTF.

The chain has TRBV28 and TRBJ1-4; D is uncertain. The ends were cut back, 5 bases at V and 3 bases at J, with 13 bases in the middle. From germline, CDR1 is MDHEN and CDR2 SYDVKM. The CDR3 consists of 15 residues. The DNA of the CDR3 is TGTGCCAGCAGTCCGAACCGGGAGCCTAATGAAAAACTGTTTTTT. This sequence encodes CASSPNREPNEKLFF. Complete variable domain (other parts from reference TRBV28 and TRBJ1-4): DVKVTQSSRYLVKRTGEKVFLECVQDMDHENMFWYRQDPGLGLRLIYFSYDVKMKEKGDIPEGYSVSREKKERFSLILESASTNQTSMYLCASSPNREPNEKLFFGSGTQLSVL.

This chain joins TRBV19 and TRBJ1-1, with D unresolved. Germline loops: CDR1 LNHDA, CDR2 SQIVND (reference sequence). The CDR3 runs to 11 residues. The V and J ends lost 5 bases and 8 bases respectively, with 9 bases between them. The CDR3 loop is CASSGVEEAFF. DNA for the CDR3: TGTGCCAGTAGTGGGGTTGAAGAAGCTTTCTTT.

The chain carries TRBV9 and TRBJ1-1; D gene uncertain. The CDR3 spans 13 residues. V was cut by 4 bases and J by 0 bases, with 7 bases left in between. Germline values: CDR1 SGDLS, CDR2 YYNGEE. This CDR3 is CASSSRVNTEAFF. The CDR3 DNA sequence: TGTGCCAGCAGCTCACGGGTGAACACTGAAGCTTTCTTT.

The chain links TRBV7-3 to TRBJ2-2; TRBD2 matches 7 bases. Germline V CDR1 and CDR2: SGHTA, FQGTGA. V was pared by 3 bases and J by 4 bases, with 8 bases of the junction left unmatched. The CDR3 extends over 16 amino acids. CDR3 residues: CASSFQAGAGTGELFF. In DNA form, the CDR3 reads TGTGCCAGCAGCTTTCAGGCGGGAGCGGGCACCGGGGAGCTGTTTTTT.

This clone has only a few counts. The chain has TRBV19 and TRBJ1-5, with 8 nucleotides matching TRBD1. The germline gives CDR1 LNHDA, CDR2 SQIVND (reference sequence). The CDR3 sequence is 15 residues long. V shed 6 bases, J shed 2 bases, and the junction held 6 bases outside the gene matches. The CDR3 loop reads CASRTGEGRNQPQHF. The CDR3 coding sequence is TGTGCCAGTAGGACAGGGGAAGGCCGCAATCAGCCCCAGCATTTT.

The rearrangement uses TRBV27 and TRBJ2-3, with unresolved D. The germline V gene has CDR1 MNHEY and CDR2 SMNVEV (reference sequence). The V gene lost 3 bases and the J gene lost 5 bases, with 6 bases spanning the gap. The CDR3 length is 12 residues. CDR3 amino acids: CASSFSGDTQYF. Here the CDR3 DNA reads TGTGCCAGCAGTTTCTCCGGAGATACGCAGTATTTT.